One sample yielded the 3 T cell receptor beta chains listed below, sequenced in a study of radiotherapy plus CTLA-4 blockade in lung cancer. Sequencing used immunoSEQ multiplex PCR; TCRdb keeps in-frame clones, though not all of them. The repertoire consists of roughly 120,000 clones, with about four fifths occurring once and the leading ten covering roughly 5.3%. Sequenced material: peripheral blood, taken from a patient treated with radiotherapy plus ipilimumab. These receptors all stem from a human donor with non-small cell lung cancer who had a partial response to radiotherapy plus ipilimumab.

This rearrangement joins TRBV6-1 to TRBJ2-7, with a possible D match to TRBD2 (5 bases). This CDR3 spans 12 amino acids. V was cut by 10 bases and J by 4 bases, with 14 bases left in between. Per germline, CDR1 MNHNS and CDR2 SASEGT. The CDR3 protein is CATRVGEYEQYV. The CDR3 DNA sequence: TGTGCCACCCGCGTCGGGGAATACGAGCAGTACGTC.

The V call is TRBV28, the J call TRBJ2-2; TRBD2 might be the D (6 bases). The CDR3 totals 17 residues. V was shortened by 5 bases and J by 2 bases, with 18 bases between the two germline ends. Germline CDR1 and CDR2: MDHEN and SYDVKM. In nucleotides, the CDR3 is TGTGCCAGCAGTCAACCACTGGGACTTTCCAACACCGGGGAGCTGTTTTTT. Protein sequence: CASSQPLGLSNTGELFF.

The chain is built from TRBV5-1 and TRBJ2-7, with TRBD2 matching 11 bases. CDR3 length equals 16 residues. Germline-derived CDR1 and CDR2 are SGHRS and YFSETQ. V gave up 4 bases and J gave up 4 bases; unmatched junction bases: 10. Here the CDR3 DNA reads TGCGCCAGCAGCCTGTCTGAGTCTAGCGGGAGGTACGAGCAGTACTTC. The encoded protein is CASSLSESSGRYEQYF.